This T cell receptor (beta chain) was identified during a study of T cell repertoires in cytomegalovirus infection (dated by TCRdb to the late 2010s). Regarding the research as a whole: Peptide stimulations targeted recently identified HLA-C-restricted CMV epitopes, whose presentation resists viral immunomodulation, together with well-studied HLA-B-restricted epitopes. Donor HLA type was relevant to the analysis, because carriage of CMV infection together with the matching HLA type was indicated by public TCR beta signatures.

CDR1 and CDR2 are drawn from the germline V gene (reference sequence): MNHNY, SVGAGI. From cysteine to phenylalanine, the CDR3 is 13 amino acids long. The kept DNA is CDR3 alone, 39 bases in frame from the first base. After removal of 10 bases from V and 2 bases from J, the junction retains 4 bases not matched to a gene. The meaning of the sample's treatment or condition label: in vitro stimulation with specific CMV peptide epitopes to enrich CMV-specific T cells. In regard to this clonotype: The specificity of this receptor is unknown. No much larger clone is present one base from it, and per-base qualities are unavailable.

General findings and caveats noted by the study authors: In both this cohort and an independent roughly 330-donor cohort, the cumulative frequency of public TCR beta family members distinguished carriers of CMV infection plus the relevant HLA type. The ex vivo response was dominated by HLA-C-restricted CMV-specific TCR beta clonotypes, which also provided the single most frequent clonotype in two of eight donors.

Sequencing took place on an Illumina HiSeq 1500. Through fastp at Q25 and MiXCR, TCRdb rebuilt clones from the public reads, retaining in-frame beta chains. Rows matching on CDR3 protein sequence are summarized as one entry with the most common DNA and genes. The sample table shows approximately 910,000 distinct CDR3 sequences, and around 32% are seen once. The top ten hold 13% of the sample. The sample here was cultured CD8+ T cells from PBMCs, taken from culture after CMV antigen stimulation. The sequence came from a human donor in good health (CMV status not recorded). Some clones in this sample may be carry-over from other donors' samples. The chain uses TRBV6-6 and TRBJ2-1; 8 middle bases align to TRBD1. The CDR3 here reads CANGQGPYNEQFF. In nucleotides, the sequence is TGTGCCAACGGACAGGGACCCTACAATGAGCAGTTCTTC.